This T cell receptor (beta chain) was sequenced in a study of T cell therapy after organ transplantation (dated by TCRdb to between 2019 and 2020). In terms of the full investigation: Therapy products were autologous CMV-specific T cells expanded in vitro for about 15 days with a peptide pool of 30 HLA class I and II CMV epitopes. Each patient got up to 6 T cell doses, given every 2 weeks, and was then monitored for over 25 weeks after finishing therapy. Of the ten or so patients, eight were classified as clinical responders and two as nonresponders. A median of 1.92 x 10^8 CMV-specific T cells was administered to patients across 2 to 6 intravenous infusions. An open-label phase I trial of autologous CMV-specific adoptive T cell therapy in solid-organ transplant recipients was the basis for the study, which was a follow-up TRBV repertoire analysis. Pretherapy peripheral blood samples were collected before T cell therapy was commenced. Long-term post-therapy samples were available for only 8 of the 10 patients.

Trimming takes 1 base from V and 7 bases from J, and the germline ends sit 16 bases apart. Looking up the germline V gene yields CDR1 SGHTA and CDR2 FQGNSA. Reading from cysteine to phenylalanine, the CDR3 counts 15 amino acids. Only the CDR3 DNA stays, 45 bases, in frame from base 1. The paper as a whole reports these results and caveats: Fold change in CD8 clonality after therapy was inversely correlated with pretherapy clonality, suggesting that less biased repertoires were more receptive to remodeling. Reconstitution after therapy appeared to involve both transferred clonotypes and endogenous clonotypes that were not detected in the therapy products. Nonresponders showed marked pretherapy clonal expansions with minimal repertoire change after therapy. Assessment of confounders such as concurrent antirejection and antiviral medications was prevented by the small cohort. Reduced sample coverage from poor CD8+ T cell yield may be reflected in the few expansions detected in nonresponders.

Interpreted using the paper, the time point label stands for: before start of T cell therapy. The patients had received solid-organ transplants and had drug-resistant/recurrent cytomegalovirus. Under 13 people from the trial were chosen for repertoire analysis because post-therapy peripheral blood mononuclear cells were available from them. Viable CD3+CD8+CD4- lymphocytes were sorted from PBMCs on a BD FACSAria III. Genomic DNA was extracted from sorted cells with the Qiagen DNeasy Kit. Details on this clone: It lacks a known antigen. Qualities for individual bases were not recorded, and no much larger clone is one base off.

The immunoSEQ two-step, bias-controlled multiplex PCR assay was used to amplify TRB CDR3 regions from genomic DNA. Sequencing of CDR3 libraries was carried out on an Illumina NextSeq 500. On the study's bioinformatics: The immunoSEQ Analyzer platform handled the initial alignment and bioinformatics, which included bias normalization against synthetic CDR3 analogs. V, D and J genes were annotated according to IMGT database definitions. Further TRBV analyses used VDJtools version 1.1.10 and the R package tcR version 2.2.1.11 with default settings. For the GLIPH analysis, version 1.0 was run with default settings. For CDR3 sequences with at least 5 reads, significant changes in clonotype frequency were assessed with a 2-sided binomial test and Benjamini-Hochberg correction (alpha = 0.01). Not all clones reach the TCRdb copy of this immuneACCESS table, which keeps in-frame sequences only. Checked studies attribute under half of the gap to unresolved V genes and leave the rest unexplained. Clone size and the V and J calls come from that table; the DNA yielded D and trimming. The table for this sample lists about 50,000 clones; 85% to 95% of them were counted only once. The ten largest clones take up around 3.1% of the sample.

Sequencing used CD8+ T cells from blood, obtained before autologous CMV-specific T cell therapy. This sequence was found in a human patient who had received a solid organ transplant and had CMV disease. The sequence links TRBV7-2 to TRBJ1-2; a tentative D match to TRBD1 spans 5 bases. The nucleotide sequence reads TGTGCCAGCAGCTTAGATCCTACAGGCCCAGCTGGCTACACCTTC. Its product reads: CASSLDPTGPAGYTF.